The 17 T cell receptor beta chains below come from one sample, sequenced in a study of blood T cell repertoires in COVID-19. The table came from immunoSEQ multiplex PCR; TCRdb's copy has only in-frame clones and leaves some out. The sample lists approximately 170,000 clones; 88% were seen once. Sequenced: peripheral blood. The receptors stem from a man aged 50 or older who had recovered from COVID-19.

The chain joins TRBV19 to TRBJ2-1; D perhaps matches TRBD1 (6 bases). Germline loops: CDR1 LNHDA, CDR2 SQIVND (reference sequence). The ends were cut back, 1 base at V and 3 bases at J, with 10 bases in the middle. The CDR3 runs to 15 residues. The chain's CDR3 is CASSIGQGNYNEQFF. The CDR3 DNA reads TGTGCCAGTAGTATAGGCCAGGGGAACTACAATGAGCAGTTCTTC.

In DNA, the CDR3 is TGTGCCAGCAGCCAAGAAAGGGGTACCCGCGAGCAGTACTTC. It encodes CASSQERGTREQYF. The V call is TRBV3-1 (or the pseudogene TRBV3-2), the J call TRBJ2-7; the D gene is possibly TRBD1 (5 bases). The CDR3 spans 14 residues. V gave up 0 bases and J gave up 6 bases, with 12 bases separating them. CDR1 is LGHDT, CDR2 YNNKEL, per germline (reference sequence).

The gene calls are TRBV6-5 and TRBJ1-1, with D possibly TRBD1 on 5 matching bases. Germline V gives CDR1 MNHEY, CDR2 SVGAGI. The CDR3 covers 15 residues. V lost 7 bases to trimming and J lost 1 base, with 16 bases between them. CDR3 amino acids: CASTLGGSGNTEAFF. The CDR3 coding sequence is TGTGCCAGCACCCTCGGGGGATCAGGGAACACTGAAGCTTTCTTT.

This clone was seen ten or more times. The chain employs TRBV6-5 and TRBJ1-2; 8 positions match TRBD1. Per germline, CDR1 MNHEY and CDR2 SVGAGI. The trim removed 6 bases at V and 2 bases at J, leaving 5 bases unmatched. The CDR3 is made up of 14 amino acids. CDR3 DNA: TGTGCCAGCAGGGGGACAGGCGGCAACTATGGCTACACCTTC. Its protein product is CASRGTGGNYGYTF.

The rearrangement joins TRBV7-2 to TRBJ1-6, with 7 bases matching TRBD1. In germline, CDR1 is SGHTA, CDR2 FQGNSA. CDR3 length equals 16 residues. Trimming at V came to 1 base and at J to 9 bases, leaving 9 bases not matched to a gene. CDR3 amino acids: CASSLGVSGDSSPLHF. DNA for the CDR3: TGTGCCAGCAGCTTAGGCGTTTCAGGGGACAGTTCACCCCTCCACTTT.

The V call is TRBV12-3 or TRBV12-4, the J call TRBJ1-2; tentatively, D is TRBD1 (6 bases). The CDR3 is 13 residues long. Between the trimmed V and J ends, which lost 6 bases and 4 bases, there was a span of 12 bases. The CDR3 DNA reads as TGTGCCAGCAGACTTGGGGGCTCCTATGGCTACACCTTC. It encodes CASRLGGSYGYTF.

This clone was detected once. Other nucleotide sequences in the sample specify the same CDR3. The rearrangement links TRBV6-2 or TRBV6-3 to TRBJ2-6; 9 nucleotides match TRBD1. CDR3 size: 18 residues. J gave up 2 bases and V 6 bases, and 11 bases lay outside the gene matches. Germline V gives CDR1 MNHEY, CDR2 SVGEGT. The CDR3 nucleotides are TGTGCCAGCAGCTCCCTCCGGGACAGGGTCCCTGGGGCCAACGTCCTGACTTTC. It encodes CASSSLRDRVPGANVLTF.

The chain combines TRBV27 with TRBJ2-7, with 12 nucleotides matching TRBD1. Germline loops: CDR1 MNHEY, CDR2 SMNVEV (reference sequence). The CDR3 covers 15 residues. With 2 bases clipped from V and 6 bases from J, the junction kept 5 bases outside the gene matches. CDR3 amino acids: CASSLVGQGAFEQYF. The DNA of the CDR3 is TGTGCCAGCAGTTTAGTGGGACAGGGGGCCTTCGAGCAGTACTTC.

This rearrangement joins TRBV5-8 to TRBJ1-1; D might be TRBD1 (5 bases). V shed 7 bases and J shed 2 bases, with 15 bases lying between them. The length of the CDR3 is 14 residues. Per germline, CDR1 SGHTS and CDR2 YDEGEE. CDR3 sequence reads: CASSRGGVNTEAFF. CDR3 coding DNA: TGTGCCAGCTCCCGTGGGGGGGTCAACACTGAAGCTTTCTTT. Supplemented by reference TRBV5-8 and TRBJ1-1, the full variable domain reads EAGVTQSPTHLIKTRGQQATLRCSPISGHTSVYWYQQALGLGLQFLLWYDEGEERNRGNFPPRFSGRQFPNYSSELNVNALELEDSALYLCASSRGGVNTEAFFGQGTRLTVV.

This sequence joins TRBV7-3 and TRBJ1-6; 12 nucleotides agree with TRBD1. The CDR3 spans 19 residues. Looked up from germline, CDR1 is SGHTA and CDR2 is FQGTGA. Unmatched junction bases numbered 13, after V lost 5 bases and J lost 5 bases. In nucleotides, the CDR3 is TGTGCCAGCAGCCGCCGCGGGACAGGGGGCCGGGGCCATAATTCACCCCTCCACTTT. Residues: CASSRRGTGGRGHNSPLHF.

This rearrangement joins TRBV27 to TRBJ1-4, with 12 bases fitting TRBD1. Per the germline V gene, CDR1 is MNHEY and CDR2 is SMNVEV (reference sequence). CDR3 length: 17 residues. Unmatched junction bases numbered 8, after V lost 5 bases and J lost 4 bases. The CDR3 DNA is TGTGCCAGCAGTCCCCGGGACAGGGGGCGCGGTAATGAAAAACTGTTTTTT. Its translation: CASSPRDRGRGNEKLFF.

The genes are TRBV10-1 and TRBJ2-7, with 10 bases matching TRBD1. Germline lookup yields CDR1 WNHNN and CDR2 SYGVQD (reference sequence). This CDR3 region has 14 residues. The J segment lost 3 bases and the V segment lost 7 bases, leaving 6 bases of the junction unmatched. The CDR3 nucleotides are TGCGCCAGCAATTTGGACAGGGGGGTCTACGAGCAGTACTTC. It encodes CASNLDRGVYEQYF.

The chain uses TRBV5-1 and TRBJ2-1; 9 bases match TRBD2. Germline CDR1 and CDR2: SGHRS and YFSETQ. The ends lost 0 bases at V and 3 bases at J; junction bases unmatched: 1. This CDR3 has 15 residues. The CDR3 sequence is CASSLGGGVYNEQFF. For the CDR3, the DNA is TGCGCCAGCAGCTTGGGCGGGGGGGTCTACAATGAGCAGTTCTTC.

This sequence joins TRBV27 and TRBJ1-6, with D possibly matching TRBD1 (5 bases). Trimming cost V 8 bases and J 10 bases, with 18 bases left between them. Germline V CDR1 and CDR2: MNHEY, SMNVEV (reference sequence). CDR3 length: 14 residues. The DNA for the CDR3 is TGTGCCAGCCGGAGGGGCAGGGAGGGGTCACCCCTCCACTTT. Its protein is CASRRGREGSPLHF.

Only one count was recorded for this clone. The gene calls are TRBV4-3 and TRBJ2-1; TRBD2 agrees at 10 bases. CDR1 and CDR2 (germline): LGHNA, YSLEER. CDR3 size: 17 residues. V shed 0 bases and J 6 bases; nucleotides not matched to a gene: 8. CDR3 in amino acids: CASSQDAMSGRANEQFF. The CDR3 DNA sequence: TGCGCCAGCAGCCAAGATGCAATGAGCGGGAGGGCCAATGAGCAGTTCTTC.

The chain combines TRBV7-2 with TRBJ2-5; 9 bases agree with TRBD2. CDR1 is SGHTA, CDR2 FQGNSA, per germline. With V trimmed by 1 base and J by 4 bases, 7 bases remained unmatched. This CDR3 has 16 residues. The CDR3: CASSLVGGGARETQYF. In DNA, the CDR3 is TGTGCCAGCAGCTTAGTAGGCGGGGGGGCGCGAGAGACCCAGTACTTC. The complete variable domain, with remaining parts taken from reference TRBV7-2 and TRBJ2-5, reads GAGVSQSPSNKVTEKGKDVELRCDPISGHTALYWYRQSLGQGLEFLIYFQGNSAPDKSGLPSDRFSAERTGGSVSTLTIQRTQQEDSAVYLCASSLVGGGARETQYFGPGTRLLVL.

This chain connects TRBV4-3 to TRBJ1-1, with D possibly TRBD1 on 6 matching bases. Trimming left V 5 bases short and J 1 base short, with 11 bases between. Germline CDR1 and CDR2: LGHNA and YSLEER. This CDR3 is 14 amino acids long. CDR3 nucleotide sequence: TGCGCCAGCAGCGTGGACAGTAGGAACACTGAAGCTTTCTTT. Amino acids: CASSVDSRNTEAFF.